Sequencing of this TCR beta chain was carried out in a study of OX40 agonist ivuxolimab in advanced cancers. About the study as a whole: The costimulatory receptor OX40 (CD134) was targeted by ivuxolimab, a fully human IgG2 agonistic monoclonal antibody. The paper describes the monotherapy dose-escalation part (N ≈ 50 patients) of the phase I trial of ivuxolimab. Among the approximately 50 dose-escalation patients, roughly 20 had hepatocellular carcinoma, approximately 15 melanoma, 9 renal cell carcinoma and 9 head and neck cancer. Prior anti-PD-1, anti-PD-L1 or anti-CTLA-4 therapy was permitted, and checkpoint inhibitors had been received by about 44% of dose-escalation patients. Intravenous ivuxolimab was administered to patients every 2 weeks at six dose levels: 0.01, 0.1, 0.3, 1.5, 3 and 10 mg/kg. Partial responses occurred in three dose-escalation patients, of whom one had hepatocellular carcinoma and two had cutaneous melanoma. Peripheral TCRbeta sequencing was intended to test whether TCR sequence diversity was altered and clonal T-cell expansion was caused by ivuxolimab. In the dose-escalation cohort, 82.7% of patients were male, and the mean age was around 60 years, with a range of about 23 to 90.

Patients with a history of autoimmune disease or receiving systemic immunosuppression were excluded from the trial. Peripheral blood for TCR sequencing was collected from all dose cohorts at baseline, on cycle 4 day 1, and on cycle 7 day 1. Samples came from an open-label, multicenter, first-in-human phase I dose-escalation trial of ivuxolimab. Adults with locally advanced or metastatic head and neck squamous cell, hepatocellular, melanoma or renal cell carcinoma were enrolled in the trial. Before TCR sequencing, CD4+ and CD8+ T cells were separately sorted from peripheral blood. CDR1 and CDR2, looked up from the germline V gene, are LGHNA and YSLEER. There are 16 amino acids in the CDR3, from cysteine to phenylalanine inclusive. The entry retains the CDR3 DNA only, 48 bases that are in frame from base 1. The junction carries 14 bases between V and J, which are trimmed by 0 bases and 6 bases respectively.

Regarding this clone: There is no known antigen for this receptor. Per-base quality was not reported, and no clone a single base away is much larger than it.

Here is what the overall study found, with its caveats: In the 0.1-3.0 mg/kg groups, partial responders had among the lowest normalized peripheral clonal expansion, particularly in CD8+ T cells. Antigen specificity was not determined for the clonally expanded peripheral T cells. At doses from 0.1 to 3.0 mg/kg, clonal expansion was seen in both CD4+ and CD8+ blood T cells between baseline and week 6. After ivuxolimab, expanded clones were on average more numerous among CD8+ T cells than among CD4+ T cells. Low levels of normalized T-cell clonal expansion were also shown by some nonresponding patients.

Genomic DNA was isolated from the sorted cells so that the TCRbeta CDR3 region could be sequenced. The immunoSEQ Assay was used for sequencing of TCRbeta CDR3 regions. This is the immuneACCESS table as TCRdb keeps it, with only in-frame sequences that have V and J called. A part of the clones is gone; compared with another copy, unresolved V genes explain less than half, and the rest is unexplained. The sample table shows 45,000 to 65,000 clones, and 75% to 90% are seen once. More than 13% of the sample is in the top ten clones. The sample in question was CD4+ or CD8+ T cells sorted from blood, obtained in a trial of the OX40 agonist ivuxolimab. The sequence came from an adult with an advanced solid tumor such as melanoma, head and neck, liver or kidney cancer. The sequence joins TRBV4-3 to TRBJ1-4; TRBD1 is a possible D gene, resting on 5 matching bases. The bases are TGCGCCAGCAGCCAAGAGGGGCAGGGCAAAGATGAAAAACTGTTTTTT. Its product reads: CASSQEGQGKDEKLFF.